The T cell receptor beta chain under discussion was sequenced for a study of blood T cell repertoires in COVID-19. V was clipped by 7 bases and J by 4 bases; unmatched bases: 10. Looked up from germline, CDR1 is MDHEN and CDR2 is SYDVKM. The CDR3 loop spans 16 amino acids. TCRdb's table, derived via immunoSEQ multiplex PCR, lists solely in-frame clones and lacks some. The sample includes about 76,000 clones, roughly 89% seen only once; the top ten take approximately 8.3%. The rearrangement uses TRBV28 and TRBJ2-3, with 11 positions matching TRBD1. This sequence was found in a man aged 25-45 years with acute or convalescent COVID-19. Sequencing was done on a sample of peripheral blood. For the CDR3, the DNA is TGTGCCAGCACCGGACAGGGGGCCCAATCCCCAGATACGCAGTATTTT. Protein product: CASTGQGAQSPDTQYF.